Listed here are 5 T cell receptor beta chains from one sample, sequenced in a study of molecular identifiers for immune sequencing clone quantification. TCRdb redid the calling of the PCR reads with MiXCR, one entry per CDR3 protein. Of about 97,000 distinct CDR3 sequences listed, 24% were seen once; the top ten hold 0.94%. Sequencing was performed on naive CD8+ T cells from blood, with Jurkat cell RNA spiked in. Subset of the sample: FACS-sorted CD8+CD4-CCR7+CD45RA+ naive T cells. These receptors all stem from a human donor in good health. Some libraries in this study had Jurkat cell RNA spiked in.

In regard to this clonotype: The junction departs from the called germline gene at one end, perhaps through a read error. This chain connects TRBV7-9 to TRBJ1-5, with a weak D call TRBD1 (6 bases). CDR3 size: 15 residues. Germline CDR1 and CDR2: SEHNR and FQNEAQ (reference sequence). Here the CDR3 reads CASSLGTGNNPPPHF. CDR3 DNA: TGTGCCAGCAGCTTAGGAACAGGGAACAATCCGCCCCCGCATTTT.

This clonotype has a count of ten or more. This chain joins TRBV30 and TRBJ2-3; D ambiguous. CDR3 length equals 15 residues. V dropped 0 bases and J dropped 6 bases, with 16 bases sitting between them. Germline values: CDR1 GTSNPN, CDR2 SVGIG (reference sequence). CDR3 sequence: CAWSVPEGSWDTQYF. The CDR3 region has the DNA TGTGCCTGGAGTGTACCGGAAGGATCCTGGGATACGCAGTATTTT.

This clonotype was observed a handful of times. V is TRBV12-3 or TRBV12-4 and J is TRBJ2-7; 11 bases align to TRBD1. Trimming cost V 3 bases and J 6 bases; bases outside gene matches: 7. The CDR3 contains 15 residues. The CDR3 sequence is CASSFLGTGGPEQYF. CDR3 DNA: TGTGCCAGCAGTTTCTTAGGGACAGGGGGTCCCGAGCAGTACTTC.

The table lists this clonotype with a few counts. The J gene is TRBJ2-3, the V gene TRBV19; the D is unclear. CDR3 length: 18 amino acids. Germline CDR1 LNHDA, CDR2 SQIVND (reference sequence). V shed 11 bases and J shed 1 base, with 28 bases lying between them. CDR3 region: CAPVVFSNNQNRTDTQYF. The CDR3 coding sequence is TGTGCCCCAGTAGTATTTTCGAACAACCAAAATCGCACAGATACGCAGTATTTT.

This clonotype was counted only a few times. This clone may be a read error of a much larger clone one base away. The rearrangement joins TRBV4-3 to TRBJ2-1; 7 positions match TRBD1. Germline V gene lookup returns CDR1 LGHNA and CDR2 YSLEER. This CDR3 has 18 amino acids. This CDR3 is CASSQGTVQGSSHNEQFF. As DNA, the CDR3 is TGCGCCAGCAGCCAAGGAACGGTACAGGGGAGCTCCCACAATGAGCAGTTCTTC.